The entry below gives a single T cell receptor (beta chain) sequence along with its context. Germline CDR1 reads SGHAT; CDR2 reads FQNNGV. V lost 5 bases and J 8 bases, leaving 15 bases between the germline ends. This CDR3 contains 14 residues. Sequencing involved patients with CD8+CD57+ cell expansion previously shown by flow cytometry. The source of the sample is a study of CD8+CD57+ T cells in acquired aplastic anemia. Genomic DNA, serving as template, underwent TCR beta VDJ and CDR3 profiling. Via MiXCR, TCRdb re-called the reads, giving one row per CDR3 protein. Of 150,000 to 200,000 distinct CDR3 sequences listed, 45% to 55% are singletons.

The gene calls are TRBV11-2 and TRBJ1-4; possibly TRBD1 for D (6 bases). Material: sorted CD4+, CD8+, or CD8+CD57+ T cells (not recorded which) from PBMCs. The sequence was obtained from a human donor with aplastic anemia. CDR3 amino acids: CASSPDSGKEKLFF. DNA for the CDR3: TGTGCCAGCAGCCCGGACAGTGGGAAGGAAAAACTGTTTTTT.